These 2 T cell receptor beta chains came from one sample sequenced in a study of cytomegalovirus exposure and HLA in healthy donors. The PCR contained 60 Vbeta and 13 Jbeta primers. Some clones are missing from TCRdb's copy, which holds only in-frame ones; the method was immunoSEQ multiplex PCR. The table lists 150,000 to 200,000 clones, about four fifths of them singletons. The material sequenced was PBMCs. Source of these receptors: a woman aged 30 to 39 in good health and CMV-seropositive.

In its sample, this clone was seen once. CDR3 loop: CASSLRGSTNEKLFF. CDR3 DNA: TGTGCCAGCAGCTTACGGGGATCAACTAATGAAAAACTGTTTTTT. The rearrangement links TRBV7-6 to TRBJ1-4; D remains unclear. The germline gives CDR1 SGHVS, CDR2 FNYEAQ. The CDR3 spans 15 residues. V lost 2 bases, J lost 0 bases, and 7 bases lay in between.

This CDR3 is CASSFSRGDYGYTF. CDR3 coding DNA: TGTGCCAGCAGTTTCAGTCGGGGGGACTATGGCTACACCTTC. The chain carries TRBV28 and TRBJ1-2, with a possible D match to TRBD1 (5 bases). V was shortened by 3 bases and J by 3 bases, with 11 bases between the two germline ends. Per the germline V gene, CDR1 is MDHEN and CDR2 is SYDVKM. CDR3 length: 14 residues.